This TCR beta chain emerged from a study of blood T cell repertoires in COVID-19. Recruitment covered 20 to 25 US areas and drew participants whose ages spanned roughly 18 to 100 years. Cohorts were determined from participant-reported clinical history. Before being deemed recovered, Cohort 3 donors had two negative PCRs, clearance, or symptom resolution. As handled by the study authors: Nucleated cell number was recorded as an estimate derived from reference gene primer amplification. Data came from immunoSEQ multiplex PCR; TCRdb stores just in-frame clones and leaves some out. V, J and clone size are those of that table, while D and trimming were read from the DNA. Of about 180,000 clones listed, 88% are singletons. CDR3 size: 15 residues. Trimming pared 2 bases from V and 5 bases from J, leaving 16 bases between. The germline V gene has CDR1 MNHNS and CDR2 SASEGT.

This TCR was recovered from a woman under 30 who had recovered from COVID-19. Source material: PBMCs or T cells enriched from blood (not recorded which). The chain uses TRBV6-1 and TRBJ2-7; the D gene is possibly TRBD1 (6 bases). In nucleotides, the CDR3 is TGTGCCAGCAGTGAAACACAGGGTGAAAGCGACGAGCAGTACTTC. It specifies CASSETQGESDEQYF.